The 5 T cell receptor beta chains given below trace back to one sample, sequenced in a study of a mutant IDH1 vaccine in newly diagnosed glioma. The assay was immunoSEQ multiplex PCR, and TCRdb's table has in-frame clones only and misses some. Here the sample spans around 100,000 clones, roughly 80% being singletons. Specified time point: baseline, week 1 (first vaccination visit). Treatment here: pre-vaccination baseline after standard-of-care therapy. The input for sequencing was PBMCs, taken from a glioma patient treated with radiotherapy, temozolomide or both. The source is a man in his forties or fifties with glioma. Some clones in this sample may be carry-over from other donors' samples.

J is TRBJ1-1 and V is TRBV5-1; D may be TRBD1 (5 bases). The germline V and J ends were trimmed by 6 bases and 4 bases, with 13 bases remaining between them. CDR3 length equals 13 residues. CDR1 is SGHRS, CDR2 YFSETQ, per germline. CDR3 amino acids: CASTDGGFTEAFF. For the CDR3, the DNA is TGCGCCAGCACCGACGGGGGGTTCACTGAAGCTTTCTTT.

The chain couples TRBV5-1 to TRBJ1-1; D not resolved. Trimming took off 1 base at V and 2 bases at J, with 6 bases between the two ends. Germline V gene lookup returns CDR1 SGHRS and CDR2 YFSETQ. This CDR3 contains 13 residues. In DNA form, the CDR3 reads TGCGCCAGCAGCTTGAAGTTAAACACTGAAGCTTTCTTT. Residues: CASSLKLNTEAFF.

This clone was recorded a few times. This sequence joins TRBV5-1 and TRBJ1-1; tentatively, D is TRBD1 (5 bases). Between the trimmed V and J ends, which lost 1 base and 3 bases, there was a span of 10 bases. The CDR3 loop spans 14 amino acids. Germline CDR1 and CDR2: SGHRS and YFSETQ. The CDR3 sequence: CASSLSGRDTEAFF. CDR3 bases: TGCGCCAGCAGCTTGTCAGGGCGGGACACTGAAGCTTTCTTT. The whole variable domain, remainder taken from reference TRBV5-1 and TRBJ1-1, is KAGVTQTPRYLIKTRGQQVTLSCSPISGHRSVSWYQQTPGQGLQFLFEYFSETQRNKGNFPGRFSGRQFSNSRSEMNVSTLELGDSALYLCASSLSGRDTEAFFGQGTRLTVV.

J is TRBJ2-4 and V is TRBV29-1; 15 bases align to TRBD2. Germline CDR1 is SQVTM and CDR2 is ANQGSEA. CDR3 length: 20 amino acids. V was pared by 0 bases and J by 0 bases, with 9 bases of the junction left unmatched. The CDR3 is CSVEEAPGLAGGIAKNIQYF. The CDR3 nucleotides read TGCAGCGTTGAAGAGGCACCGGGACTAGCGGGGGGTATAGCCAAAAACATTCAGTACTTC. Together with reference TRBV29-1 and TRBJ2-4, the CDR3 gives the full variable domain: SAVISQKPSRDICQRGTSLTIQCQVDSQVTMMFWYRQQPGQSLTLIATANQGSEATYESGFVIDKFPISRPNLTFSTLTVSNMSPEDSSIYLCSVEEAPGLAGGIAKNIQYFGAGTRLSVL.

This clone was observed a single time. The chain combines TRBV5-1 with TRBJ2-5; no clear D gene. From germline, CDR1 is SGHRS and CDR2 YFSETQ. This CDR3 comprises 13 residues. Trimming cost V 0 bases and J 2 bases, with 5 bases left between them. The DNA for the CDR3 is TGCGCCAGCAGCTTGGTCGAACAAGAGACCCAGTACTTC. Its translation is CASSLVEQETQYF.